The rows below give T cell receptor beta chains drawn from one sample of a study of T cell responses to AZD1222 COVID-19 vaccine. Sequencing was performed with immunoSEQ multiplex PCR; in TCRdb, only in-frame clones are kept and a portion is missing. The table records roughly 80,000 clones, just under 90% of them present only once. The sample was peripheral blood, taken on day 0 of AZD1222 vaccination. Receptor source: an adult in good health. The CDR3 runs from the conserved cysteine through the conserved F or W. The D gene is left open where the match is weak. Expanded clones get a size class; other rows say once, few or many, or leave the size out.

V gene: TRBV7-9; J gene: TRBJ2-2; D gene: TRBD1; clone size: -; CDR3 protein: CASSSPGQGNTGELFF; CDR3 DNA: TGTGCCAGCAGCTCACCGGGACAGGGGAACACCGGGGAGCTGTTTTTT
V gene: TRBV11-2; J gene: TRBJ1-2; D gene: -; clone size: -; CDR3 protein: CASSHSGRPYGYTF; CDR3 DNA: TGTGCCAGCAGCCACTCAGGCAGGCCCTATGGCTACACCTTC
V gene: TRBV11-2; J gene: TRBJ1-2; D gene: TRBD1; clone size: once; CDR3 protein: CASSAGQGMDGYTF; CDR3 DNA: TGTGCCAGCAGCGCCGGACAGGGTATGGATGGCTACACCTTC
V gene: TRBV10-3; J gene: TRBJ1-2; D gene: TRBD1; clone size: -; CDR3 protein: CAISESGQPFNYGYTF; CDR3 DNA: TGTGCCATCAGTGAGTCGGGACAGCCCTTTAACTATGGCTACACCTTC
V gene: TRBV2; J gene: TRBJ2-5; D gene: TRBD2; clone size: -; CDR3 protein: CASRAASGGDRETQYF; CDR3 DNA: TGTGCCAGCAGGGCGGCTAGCGGGGGGGATCGAGAGACCCAGTACTTC
V gene: TRBV6-5; J gene: TRBJ1-5; D gene: -; clone size: -; CDR3 protein: CASSYSRGQPQHF; CDR3 DNA: TGTGCCAGCAGTTACTCGAGGGGACAGCCCCAGCATTTT
V gene: TRBV5-4; J gene: TRBJ1-6; D gene: TRBD1; clone size: once; CDR3 protein: CASSFRRGNSPLHF; CDR3 DNA: TGTGCCAGCAGCTTCCGCAGGGGGAATTCACCCCTCCACTTT
V gene: TRBV10-1; J gene: TRBJ2-1; D gene: TRBD2; clone size: -; CDR3 protein: CASSRASGVEQFF; CDR3 DNA: TGCGCCAGCAGCAGGGCTAGCGGGGTTGAGCAGTTCTTC
V gene: TRBV23-1; J gene: TRBJ1-1; D gene: -; clone size: -; CDR3 protein: CASIKKGTPRAEAFF; CDR3 DNA: TGCGCCAGCATTAAAAAAGGCACCCCTAGGGCTGAAGCTTTCTTT
V gene: TRBV19; J gene: TRBJ1-1; D gene: -; clone size: -; CDR3 protein: CASSKQGSNTEAFF; CDR3 DNA: TGTGCCAGTAGTAAACAGGGTTCTAACACTGAAGCTTTCTTT
V gene: TRBV7-9; J gene: TRBJ1-2; D gene: TRBD1; clone size: -; CDR3 protein: CASSPGTAAANYGYTF; CDR3 DNA: TGTGCCAGCAGCCCCGGGACAGCCGCCGCTAACTATGGCTACACCTTC
V gene: TRBV19; J gene: TRBJ1-3; D gene: TRBD1; clone size: -; CDR3 protein: CASSTTGRPGNTIYF; CDR3 DNA: TGTGCCAGTAGTACGACAGGGAGACCTGGAAACACCATATATTTT
V gene: TRBV27; J gene: TRBJ1-6; D gene: -; clone size: -; CDR3 protein: CASRASYNSPLHF; CDR3 DNA: TGTGCCAGCAGGGCCTCCTATAATTCACCCCTCCACTTT
V gene: TRBV19; J gene: TRBJ2-1; D gene: -; clone size: -; CDR3 protein: CASTRSPGLPYNEQFF; CDR3 DNA: TGTGCCAGTACTCGATCTCCCGGCCTCCCATACAATGAGCAGTTCTTC
V gene: TRBV19; J gene: TRBJ1-6; D gene: -; clone size: -; CDR3 protein: CASRKTGNESPLHF; CDR3 DNA: TGTGCCAGTAGGAAGACAGGCAACGAATCCCCCCTCCACTTT
V gene: TRBV7-9; J gene: TRBJ2-7; D gene: -; clone size: -; CDR3 protein: CASSFDKGTLTYEQYF; CDR3 DNA: TGTGCCAGCAGCTTCGACAAGGGGACACTAACATACGAGCAGTACTTC
V gene: TRBV7-2; J gene: TRBJ1-1; D gene: -; clone size: -; CDR3 protein: CASSLAGREAFF; CDR3 DNA: TGTGCCAGCAGCTTAGCAGGCAGGGAAGCTTTCTTT
V gene: TRBV5-4; J gene: TRBJ2-5; D gene: -; clone size: -; CDR3 protein: CASSLEQGVLGRETQYF; CDR3 DNA: TGTGCCAGCAGCTTGGAGCAGGGAGTTTTGGGCCGGGAGACCCAGTACTTC
V gene: TRBV20-1; J gene: TRBJ2-5; D gene: TRBD2; clone size: -; CDR3 protein: CSASKYGTSIETQYF; CDR3 DNA: TGCAGTGCTAGTAAATACGGGACTAGTATCGAGACCCAGTACTTC
V gene: TRBV4-1; J gene: TRBJ2-7; D gene: -; clone size: -; CDR3 protein: CASSQADSYEQYF; CDR3 DNA: TGCGCCAGCAGCCAAGCGGACTCCTACGAGCAGTACTTC
V gene: TRBV11-3; J gene: TRBJ1-2; D gene: TRBD1; clone size: -; CDR3 protein: CASSQSTGRINYGYTF; CDR3 DNA: TGTGCCAGCAGCCAATCGACAGGGAGGATTAACTATGGCTACACCTTC
V gene: TRBV2; J gene: TRBJ1-5; D gene: -; clone size: -; CDR3 protein: CASSAQASNQPQHF; CDR3 DNA: TGTGCCAGCAGTGCTCAGGCAAGCAATCAGCCCCAGCATTTT
V gene: TRBV6-9; J gene: TRBJ2-5; D gene: TRBD1; clone size: -; CDR3 protein: CASSSHAQGAPGYQETQYF; CDR3 DNA: TGTGCCAGCAGTTCTCACGCTCAGGGGGCGCCGGGGTACCAAGAGACCCAGTACTTC
V gene: TRBV14; J gene: TRBJ2-7; D gene: -; clone size: -; CDR3 protein: CASSQETGTYEQYF; CDR3 DNA: TGTGCCAGCAGCCAAGAAACAGGGACCTACGAGCAGTACTTC
V gene: TRBV7-2; J gene: TRBJ2-3; D gene: -; clone size: -; CDR3 protein: CASSLAQVTDTQYF; CDR3 DNA: TGTGCCAGCAGCTTGGCGCAGGTGACAGATACGCAGTATTTT
V gene: TRBV9; J gene: TRBJ1-4; D gene: TRBD1; clone size: -; CDR3 protein: CASSLSTGTGHEKLFF; CDR3 DNA: TGTGCCAGCAGCCTATCAACCGGGACAGGGCATGAAAAACTGTTTTTT
V gene: TRBV5-1; J gene: TRBJ2-5; D gene: -; clone size: -; CDR3 protein: CASSSGGGTEWGTQYF; CDR3 DNA: TGCGCCAGCAGTTCCGGAGGAGGGACCGAGTGGGGGACCCAGTACTTC
V gene: TRBV18; J gene: TRBJ1-2; D gene: -; clone size: -; CDR3 protein: CASSPLGGLTGYTF; CDR3 DNA: TGTGCCAGCTCACCACTGGGGGGGCTTACCGGCTACACCTTC
V gene: TRBV4-1; J gene: TRBJ1-5; D gene: -; clone size: once; CDR3 protein: CASSRRGFGRKFENQPQHF; CDR3 DNA: TGCGCCAGCAGCCGAAGAGGGTTCGGCAGAAAGTTCGAAAATCAGCCCCAGCATTTT
V gene: TRBV29-1; J gene: TRBJ2-5; D gene: -; clone size: -; CDR3 protein: CSTRQYQETQYF; CDR3 DNA: TGCAGCACCCGACAGTACCAAGAGACCCAGTACTTC
V gene: TRBV27; J gene: TRBJ1-1; D gene: -; clone size: -; CDR3 protein: CASSIRGDTEAFF; CDR3 DNA: TGTGCCAGCAGTATACGCGGTGACACTGAAGCTTTCTTT
V gene: TRBV6-5; J gene: TRBJ2-7; D gene: TRBD1; clone size: once; CDR3 protein: CASRTGGAVDEQYF; CDR3 DNA: TGTGCCAGCAGGACAGGGGGCGCGGTAGACGAGCAGTACTTC
V gene: TRBV13; J gene: TRBJ2-4; D gene: -; clone size: -; CDR3 protein: CASSHSGEVAKNIQYF; CDR3 DNA: TGTGCCAGCAGTCATTCAGGGGAGGTAGCCAAAAACATTCAGTACTTC
V gene: TRBV10-3; J gene: TRBJ2-7; D gene: TRBD2; clone size: large; CDR3 protein: CAIGLAGVHYEQYF; CDR3 DNA: TGTGCCATCGGGCTAGCGGGGGTACACTACGAGCAGTACTTC
V gene: TRBV18; J gene: TRBJ1-1; D gene: TRBD1; clone size: -; CDR3 protein: CASSRITGGTEAFF; CDR3 DNA: TGTGCCAGCTCACGAATCACAGGGGGCACTGAAGCTTTCTTT
V gene: TRBV6-6; J gene: TRBJ2-5; D gene: TRBD2; clone size: -; CDR3 protein: CASSSHGLAGDQTQYF; CDR3 DNA: TGTGCCAGCAGCTCGCACGGACTAGCGGGGGACCAGACCCAGTACTTC
V gene: TRBV5-1; J gene: TRBJ2-1; D gene: TRBD2; clone size: few; CDR3 protein: CASSIPGGGYNEQFF; CDR3 DNA: TGCGCCAGCAGCATACCGGGGGGTGGTTACAATGAGCAGTTCTTC
V gene: TRBV6-1; J gene: TRBJ1-5; D gene: -; clone size: once; CDR3 protein: CASSEPWGGSSNQPQHF; CDR3 DNA: TGTGCCAGCAGTGAACCATGGGGGGGATCAAGCAATCAGCCCCAGCATTTT
V gene: TRBV5-6; J gene: TRBJ1-1; D gene: -; clone size: -; CDR3 protein: CASSLGRTAEAFF; CDR3 DNA: TGTGCCAGCAGCTTGGGGAGAACGGCTGAAGCTTTCTTT
V gene: TRBV5-4; J gene: TRBJ2-7; D gene: -; clone size: -; CDR3 protein: CASSPGWGTGEQYF; CDR3 DNA: TGTGCCAGCAGCCCCGGTTGGGGGACGGGTGAGCAGTACTTC
V gene: TRBV30; J gene: TRBJ1-1; D gene: -; clone size: -; CDR3 protein: CAWDSLTEAFF; CDR3 DNA: TGTGCCTGGGACAGTCTCACTGAAGCTTTCTTT
V gene: TRBV6-2/TRBV6-3; J gene: TRBJ2-3; D gene: -; clone size: -; CDR3 protein: CASSYRRHTGDTQYF; CDR3 DNA: TGTGCCAGCAGTTATCGCCGCCATACAGGGGATACGCAGTATTTT
V gene: TRBV30; J gene: TRBJ2-1; D gene: TRBD1; clone size: -; CDR3 protein: CAWSIQGNEQFF; CDR3 DNA: TGTGCCTGGAGTATACAGGGGAATGAGCAGTTCTTC
V gene: TRBV2; J gene: TRBJ2-7; D gene: -; clone size: once; CDR3 protein: CASSHYEQYF; CDR3 DNA: TGTGCCAGCAGCCACTACGAGCAGTACTTC
V gene: TRBV29-1; J gene: TRBJ1-2; D gene: -; clone size: -; CDR3 protein: CSVDPWSYGYTF; CDR3 DNA: TGCAGCGTTGATCCATGGTCCTATGGCTACACCTTC
V gene: TRBV28; J gene: TRBJ2-7; D gene: TRBD2; clone size: -; CDR3 protein: CASSLSVSRGYYEQYF; CDR3 DNA: TGTGCCAGCAGTTTAAGTGTTTCGCGGGGGTACTACGAGCAGTACTTC
V gene: TRBV2; J gene: TRBJ1-5; D gene: TRBD1; clone size: -; CDR3 protein: CASRMGQQSFAQHF; CDR3 DNA: TGTGCCAGCAGAATGGGACAGCAATCGTTTGCCCAGCATTTT